This TCR beta chain derives from a study of shared clonotypes between healthy human individuals. The overall study: There were three CD4 naive, three CD4 memory, two CD8 naive and one CD8 memory plates per donor.

Repertoires were generated with immunoSEQ multiplex PCR, while TCRdb's copy carries only in-frame clones and drops some. The sample includes more than 2 million clones, 90% to 95% seen only once; the top ten take 0.13%. Whole-study findings and limits: The study found lower generation probabilities in non-shared clonotypes than in those shared by all four donors. The study found about 5.1% of naive CD4 clonotypes shared across a few donors.

A word on this clone: What it binds is not known.

All donors were healthy HIV-negative adults lacking recent acute infections or vaccinations. The CDR3 is 16 residues long. V trimming: 5 bases; J trimming: 0 bases; junction bases outside the gene matches: 5. Germline V gene data show CDR1 as SGHTA and CDR2 as FQGTGA. The gene calls are TRBV7-3 and TRBJ2-7; TRBD2 aligns across 12 bases. This clonotype originated in a man aged 18 to 30 in good health. The sequenced sample was naive CD4+ T cells sorted from blood. Subset: CD45RA+ positively selected. CDR3 residues: CASSPRLAGDSYEQYF. CDR3 sequence (DNA): TGTGCCAGCAGCCCACGACTAGCGGGGGACTCCTACGAGCAGTACTTC. The full variable domain, rest sourced from reference TRBV7-3 and TRBJ2-7, is GAGVSQTPSNKVTEKGKYVELRCDPISGHTALYWYRQSLGQGPEFLIYFQGTGAADDSGLPNDRFFAVRPEGSVSTLKIQRTERGDSAVYLCASSPRLAGDSYEQYFGPGTRLTVT.